These 26 T cell receptor beta chains were sequenced from one sample in a study of blood T cell repertoires in COVID-19. Clones were read by immunoSEQ multiplex PCR, and TCRdb kept only the in-frame ones, dropping some. Of tens of thousands of clones listed, nearly 90% are singletons. Sequencing was carried out using peripheral blood. The receptors stem from a woman in her forties or fifties with COVID-19, enrolled during active disease.

V and J are TRBV29-1 and TRBJ2-3; maybe TRBD1 (7 bases). Trimming stripped 7 bases from V and 5 bases from J, with 13 bases between. The CDR3 is 12 residues long. Germline V gene lookup returns CDR1 SQVTM and CDR2 ANQGSEA. CDR3 bases: TGCAGCGGACAGGGAGGAGGAGATACGCAGTATTTT. This encodes CSGQGGGDTQYF.

This rearrangement joins TRBV11-3 to TRBJ1-2; perhaps TRBD1 as D (6 bases). V lost 5 bases to trimming and J lost 3 bases, with 22 bases between them. The germline gives CDR1 SGHNT, CDR2 YENEEA. The CDR3 sequence is 17 residues long. The CDR3, as DNA: TGTGCCAGCAGCCTCGCACAGGGTAGCCTCAAACACTATGGCTACACCTTC. This sequence encodes CASSLAQGSLKHYGYTF.

The J gene is TRBJ2-3, the V gene TRBV6-1, with 11 bases identical to TRBD1. V was clipped by 3 bases and J by 5 bases; unmatched bases: 10. The germline gives CDR1 MNHNS, CDR2 SASEGT. The CDR3 contains 17 residues. DNA of the CDR3: TGTGCCAGCAGTGATACCTGGACAGGGGGCGGGAGAGATACGCAGTATTTT. Its protein is CASSDTWTGGGRDTQYF.

This clone has a handful of counts. The chain recombines TRBV12-3 or TRBV12-4 with TRBJ2-2; tentative D call: TRBD1 (6 bases). Trimming pared 6 bases from V and 6 bases from J, leaving 11 bases between. The CDR3 sequence is 13 residues long. In DNA form, the CDR3 reads TGTGCCAGCAGGTGGACAGTACCCGGGGAGCTGTTTTTT. This encodes CASRWTVPGELFF.

The J gene is TRBJ2-1, the V gene TRBV11-3, with a possible D match to TRBD2 (6 bases). Per germline, CDR1 SGHNT and CDR2 YENEEA. With 7 bases removed from V and 8 bases from J, the gap between germline ends came to 24 bases. This CDR3 is built from 16 residues. The CDR3 spells CASKIRDSPLRDEQFF. CDR3 DNA sequence: TGTGCCAGCAAGATCCGGGACTCCCCTTTGAGGGATGAGCAGTTCTTC. The complete variable domain, with remaining parts taken from reference TRBV11-3 and TRBJ2-1, reads EAGVVQSPRYKIIEKKQPVAFWCNPISGHNTLYWYLQNLGQGPELLIRYENEEAVDDSQLPKDRFSAERLKGVDSTLKIQPAELGDSAVYLCASKIRDSPLRDEQFFGPGTRLTVL.

This clone has just one count. V is TRBV2 and J is TRBJ2-7, with D perhaps matching TRBD2 (5 bases). Looked up from germline, CDR1 is SNHLY and CDR2 is FYNNEI. V lost 6 bases and J lost 2, with 11 bases in between. The CDR3 runs to 13 residues. This CDR3 reads CASSAGFAYEQYF. CDR3 in DNA: TGTGCCAGCAGCGCGGGCTTCGCCTACGAGCAGTACTTC.

The J gene is TRBJ1-2, the V gene TRBV7-9; TRBD1 agrees at 7 bases. This CDR3 has 13 residues. Germline CDR1 reads SEHNR; CDR2 reads FQNEAQ (reference sequence). J was trimmed by 7 bases and V by 6 bases; bases with no gene match: 8. Here the CDR3 reads CASRLTGDGGYTF. CDR3 nucleotide sequence: TGTGCCAGCAGATTAACAGGGGACGGTGGCTACACCTTC.

V and J are TRBV6-2 or TRBV6-3 and TRBJ1-5; a weak D match, TRBD1 (5 bases). The CDR3 runs 16 residues. CDR1 MNHEY and CDR2 SVGEGT come from the germline V gene. Trimming stripped 5 bases from V and 6 bases from J, with 20 bases between. This CDR3 is CASSPPAGTAGQPQHF. The CDR3 coding sequence is TGTGCCAGCAGTCCCCCAGCGGGGACTGCAGGTCAGCCCCAGCATTTT.

This clone turned up a few times. This rearrangement joins TRBV7-2 to TRBJ1-5; D is possibly TRBD1 (5 bases). Trimming removed 5 bases from V and 7 bases from J, with 12 bases in between. Germline CDR1 SGHTA, CDR2 FQGNSA. The CDR3 is made up of 13 amino acids. The chain's CDR3 is CASSVGGEQPQHF. As DNA, the CDR3 is TGTGCCAGCAGCGTCGGGGGTGAACAGCCCCAGCATTTT.

CDR3 DNA: TGTGCCAGCAGCTCCTACCAGGGAGGTGTGAGCACAGATACGCAGTATTTT. Translated: CASSSYQGGVSTDTQYF. The chain uses TRBV7-9 and TRBJ2-3; tentatively, D is TRBD2 (6 bases). CDR3 length equals 17 residues. Germline V CDR1 and CDR2: SEHNR, FQNEAQ (reference sequence). V lost 4 bases, J lost 0 bases, and 17 bases lay in between.

The chain uses TRBV5-5 and TRBJ2-5; TRBD1 might be the D (5 bases). This CDR3 is 13 amino acids long. Deletions cut 4 bases from V and 7 bases from J, with 14 bases between. Germline V CDR1 and CDR2: SGHKS, YYEKEE (reference sequence). This CDR3 reads CASSPPGPGTQYF. The CDR3 DNA reads as TGTGCCAGCAGCCCCCCAGGGCCTGGGACCCAGTACTTC.

The chain recombines TRBV4-3 with TRBJ2-2, with D maybe TRBD2 (6 bases). This CDR3 spans 14 amino acids. Germline CDR1 reads LGHNA; CDR2 reads YSLEER. V was cut by 0 bases and J by 7 bases, with 9 bases left in between. CDR3 sequence: CASSQDRGFGELFF. The CDR3 coding sequence is TGCGCCAGCAGCCAAGATCGGGGGTTCGGGGAGCTGTTTTTT.

This chain joins TRBV20-1 and TRBJ2-1; tentatively, D is TRBD2 (5 bases). V was trimmed by 6 bases and J by 12 bases, leaving 12 bases between them. The CDR3 runs to 10 residues. Looked up from germline, CDR1 is DFQATT and CDR2 is SNEGSKA (reference sequence). Here the CDR3 reads CSAQAGSQFF. Written as DNA, the CDR3 is TGCAGTGCCCAGGCGGGTTCGCAGTTCTTC.

The CDR3 loop reads CASSPLYGYTF. For the CDR3, the DNA is TGTGCCAGCAGTCCACTCTATGGCTACACCTTC. V is TRBV6-5 and J is TRBJ1-2; D is unresolved. From germline, CDR1 is MNHEY and CDR2 SVGAGI. The CDR3 runs 11 residues. Trimming cost V 5 bases and J 4 bases, with 5 bases left between them.

The CDR3 spells CASSLDASGETQYF. The CDR3 DNA is TGCGCCAGCAGCTTGGACGCTAGCGGGGAGACCCAGTACTTC. This chain uses TRBV5-1 with TRBJ2-5; 8 nucleotides align to TRBD2. The CDR3 totals 14 residues. With 0 bases clipped from V and 5 bases from J, the junction kept 3 bases outside the gene matches. Germline V lookup: CDR1 SGHRS, CDR2 YFSETQ.

The chain has TRBV18 and TRBJ1-4; the D gene is possibly TRBD1 (5 bases). CDR1 and CDR2 from the germline V gene are KGHSH and LQKENI. The ends were cut back, 3 bases at V and 9 bases at J, with 20 bases in the middle. CDR3 length: 16 residues. CDR3 sequence (DNA): TGTGCCAGCTCACCGGGCCAGGGAACATCTCGAAAAAAACTGTTTTTT. Amino acids: CASSPGQGTSRKKLFF.

The chain links TRBV27 to TRBJ2-1, with TRBD2 as a possible D gene (6 bases). The CDR3 length is 14 residues. The germline gives CDR1 MNHEY, CDR2 SMNVEV (reference sequence). Trimming stripped 4 bases from V and 7 bases from J, with 14 bases between. The CDR3 region has the DNA TGTGCCAGCAGTTCCTCGGAGGGGCGGAATGAGCAGTTCTTC. Protein sequence: CASSSSEGRNEQFF.

This clone showed up just a few times. The chain uses TRBV27 and TRBJ1-6; 8 nucleotides align to TRBD1. This CDR3 contains 14 residues. Germline CDR1 is MNHEY and CDR2 is SMNVEV (reference sequence). Losses at the gene ends were 6 bases for V and 9 bases for J; bases not matched to a gene: 7. Here the CDR3 DNA reads TGTGCCAGCAGGACAGGGGTAGGGGGTTCACCCCTCCACTTT. It specifies CASRTGVGGSPLHF.

The CDR3 reads CASSTSHSYNEQFF. CDR3 DNA sequence: TGTGCCAGTAGTACTAGTCACTCCTACAATGAGCAGTTCTTC. J is TRBJ2-1 and V is TRBV19; D is ambiguous. The CDR3 totals 14 residues. The V end lost 4 bases, the J end lost 0 bases, and 7 bases lay between the germline ends. Germline V gene lookup returns CDR1 LNHDA and CDR2 SQIVND (reference sequence).

The chain uses TRBV18 and TRBJ1-5, with TRBD1 as a possible D gene (5 bases). The CDR3 loop spans 14 amino acids. V gave up 4 bases and J gave up 4 bases, with 11 bases separating them. CDR1 KGHSH and CDR2 LQKENI come from the germline V gene. The CDR3 DNA sequence: TGTGCCAGCTCACTGGGGGGGGTTAATCAGCCCCAGCATTTT. This encodes CASSLGGVNQPQHF.

V is TRBV5-8 and J is TRBJ2-1; D is unresolved. Trimming removed 4 bases at V and 2 bases at J, with 10 bases between. CDR3 length: 14 amino acids. From germline, CDR1 is SGHTS and CDR2 YDEGEE. The CDR3 bases are TGTGCCAGCAGCCCGTATGGGCCCTACAATGAGCAGTTCTTC. As protein: CASSPYGPYNEQFF.

J is TRBJ2-1 and V is TRBV9; 8 bases are shared with TRBD1. Unmatched junction bases numbered 6, after V lost 2 bases and J lost 5 bases. CDR1 is SGDLS and CDR2 is YYNGEE in the germline V gene. The CDR3 length is 15 residues. CDR3 sequence: CASSVTGGRDNEQFF. The DNA for the CDR3 is TGTGCCAGCAGCGTTACAGGGGGAAGGGACAATGAGCAGTTCTTC.

The CDR3 nucleotides read TGTGCCAGCAGCTTAGAAGCGGCGGGAGGCCTACCGTACAATGAGCAGTTCTTC. Translating gives CASSLEAAGGLPYNEQFF. This rearrangement joins TRBV11-2 to TRBJ2-1, with TRBD2 matching over 8 bases. V dropped 0 bases and J dropped 4; count of bases not matched to a gene: 11. The CDR3 runs 18 residues. Germline-derived CDR1 and CDR2 are SGHAT and FQNNGV.

The gene calls are TRBV2 and TRBJ2-6; a possible D gene is TRBD2 (5 bases). This CDR3 is 15 amino acids long. Between the trimmed V and J ends, which lost 7 bases and 0 bases, there was a span of 10 bases. The germline gives CDR1 SNHLY, CDR2 FYNNEI. The CDR3 reads CASTKDFSGANVLTF. The CDR3 nucleotides read TGTGCCAGCACTAAGGACTTCTCTGGGGCCAACGTCCTGACTTTC.

This chain uses TRBV3-1 (or the pseudogene TRBV3-2) with TRBJ1-1, with no clear D. The CDR3 consists of 12 residues. Germline CDR1 is LGHDT and CDR2 is YNNKEL (reference sequence). Trimming pared 4 bases from V and 4 bases from J, leaving 7 bases between. DNA for the CDR3: TGTGCCAGCAGCCCCACGGGCACTGAAGCTTTCTTT. Amino acid sequence: CASSPTGTEAFF.

The V call is TRBV28, the J call TRBJ1-1; 8 positions match TRBD1. Germline V lookup: CDR1 MDHEN, CDR2 SYDVKM. The CDR3 length is 14 residues. With 6 bases clipped from V and 0 bases from J, the junction kept 3 bases outside the gene matches. The CDR3 here is CASSTGGLNTEAFF. The CDR3 nucleotides read TGTGCCAGCAGCACAGGGGGGCTGAACACTGAAGCTTTCTTT.